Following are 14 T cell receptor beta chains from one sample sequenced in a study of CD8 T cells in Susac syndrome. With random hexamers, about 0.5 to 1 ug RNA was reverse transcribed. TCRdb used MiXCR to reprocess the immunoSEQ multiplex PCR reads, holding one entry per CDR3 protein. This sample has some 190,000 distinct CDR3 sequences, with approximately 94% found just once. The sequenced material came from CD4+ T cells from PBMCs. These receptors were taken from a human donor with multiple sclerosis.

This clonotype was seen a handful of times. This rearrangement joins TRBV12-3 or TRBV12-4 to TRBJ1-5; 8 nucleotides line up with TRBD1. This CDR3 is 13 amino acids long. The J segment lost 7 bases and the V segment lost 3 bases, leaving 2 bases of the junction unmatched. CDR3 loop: CASSLDRVQPQHF. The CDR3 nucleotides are TGTGCCAGCAGTTTGGACAGGGTCCAGCCCCAGCATTTT.

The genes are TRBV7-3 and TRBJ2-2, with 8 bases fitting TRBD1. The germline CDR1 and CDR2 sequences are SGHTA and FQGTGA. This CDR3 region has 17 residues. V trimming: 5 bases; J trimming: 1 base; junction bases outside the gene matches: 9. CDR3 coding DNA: TGTGCCAGCAGCCCAAGATGGACAGGGATGAACACCGGGGAGCTGTTTTTT. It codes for CASSPRWTGMNTGELFF.

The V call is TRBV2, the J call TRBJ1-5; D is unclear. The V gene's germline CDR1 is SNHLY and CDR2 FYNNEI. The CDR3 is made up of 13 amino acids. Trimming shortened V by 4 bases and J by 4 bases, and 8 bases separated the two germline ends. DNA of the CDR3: TGTGCCAGCAGTGGAGGGAGGAATCAGCCCCAGCATTTT. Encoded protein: CASSGGRNQPQHF.

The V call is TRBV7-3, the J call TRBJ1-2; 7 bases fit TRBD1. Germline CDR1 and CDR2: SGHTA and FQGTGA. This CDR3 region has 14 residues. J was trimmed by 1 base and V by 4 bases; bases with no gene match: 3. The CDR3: CASSSDRDNYGYTF. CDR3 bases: TGTGCCAGCAGCTCCGACAGGGATAACTATGGCTACACCTTC.

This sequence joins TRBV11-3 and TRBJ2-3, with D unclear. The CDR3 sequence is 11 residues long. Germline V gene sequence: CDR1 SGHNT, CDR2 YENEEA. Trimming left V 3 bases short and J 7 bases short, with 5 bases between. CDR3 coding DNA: TGTGCCAGCAGCTTCGGAAATACGCAGTATTTT. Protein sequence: CASSFGNTQYF.

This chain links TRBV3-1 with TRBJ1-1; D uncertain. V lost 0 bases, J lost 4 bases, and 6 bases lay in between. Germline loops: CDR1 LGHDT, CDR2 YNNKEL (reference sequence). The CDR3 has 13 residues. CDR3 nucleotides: TGTGCCAGCAGCCAAGACTGGGCCACTGAAGCTTTCTTT. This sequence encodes CASSQDWATEAFF. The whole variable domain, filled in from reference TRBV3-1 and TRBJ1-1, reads DTAVSQTPKYLVTQMGNDKSIKCEQNLGHDTMYWYKQDSKKFLKIMFSYNNKELIINETVPNRFSPKSPDKAHLNLHINSLELGDSAVYFCASSQDWATEAFFGQGTRLTVV.

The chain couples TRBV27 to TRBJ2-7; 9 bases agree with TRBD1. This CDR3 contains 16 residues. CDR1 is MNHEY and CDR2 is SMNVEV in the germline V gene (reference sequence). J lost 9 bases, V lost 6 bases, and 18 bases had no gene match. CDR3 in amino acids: CASSRRSGQGSNWQYF. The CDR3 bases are TGTGCCAGCAGCCGCAGATCAGGACAGGGGTCTAATTGGCAGTACTTC.

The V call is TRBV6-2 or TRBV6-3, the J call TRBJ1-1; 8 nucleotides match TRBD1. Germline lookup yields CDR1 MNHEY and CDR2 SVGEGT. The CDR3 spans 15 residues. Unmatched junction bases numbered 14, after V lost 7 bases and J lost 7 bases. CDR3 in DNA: TGTGCCAGCAACGCACACGGGGACAGGCCCTTTGAAGCTTTCTTT. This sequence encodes CASNAHGDRPFEAFF.

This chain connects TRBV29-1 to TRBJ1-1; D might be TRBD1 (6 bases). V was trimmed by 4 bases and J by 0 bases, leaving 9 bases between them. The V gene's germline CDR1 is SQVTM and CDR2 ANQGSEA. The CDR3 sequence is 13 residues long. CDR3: CSVGGGLNTEAFF. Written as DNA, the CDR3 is TGCAGCGTTGGCGGGGGCCTGAACACTGAAGCTTTCTTT.

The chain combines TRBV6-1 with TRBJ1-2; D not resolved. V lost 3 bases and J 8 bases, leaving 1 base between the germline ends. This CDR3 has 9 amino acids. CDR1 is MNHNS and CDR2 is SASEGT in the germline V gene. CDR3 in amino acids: CASSEGYTF. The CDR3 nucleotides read TGTGCCAGCAGTGAGGGCTACACCTTC.

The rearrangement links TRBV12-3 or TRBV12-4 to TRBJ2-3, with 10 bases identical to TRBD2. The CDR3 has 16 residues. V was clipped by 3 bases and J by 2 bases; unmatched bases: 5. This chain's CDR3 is CASSLPGLALTDTQYF. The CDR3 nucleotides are TGTGCCAGCAGTTTGCCGGGACTAGCGCTCACAGATACGCAGTATTTT.

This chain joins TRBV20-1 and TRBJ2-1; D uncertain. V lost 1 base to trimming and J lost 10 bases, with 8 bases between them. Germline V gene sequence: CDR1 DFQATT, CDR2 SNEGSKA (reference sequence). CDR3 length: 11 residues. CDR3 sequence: CSARGLTEQFF. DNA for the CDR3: TGCAGTGCTAGAGGACTGACCGAGCAGTTCTTC.

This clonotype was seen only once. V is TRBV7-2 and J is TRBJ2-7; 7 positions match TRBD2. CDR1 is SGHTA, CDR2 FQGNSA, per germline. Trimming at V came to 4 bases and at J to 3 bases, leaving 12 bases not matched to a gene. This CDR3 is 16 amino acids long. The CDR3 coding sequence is TGTGCCAGCAGCTCTCGGCGTACGTGGGAGGGCTACGAGCAGTACTTC. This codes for CASSSRRTWEGYEQYF.

As DNA, the CDR3 is TGTGCCTGGAGGATCAGCGGGGCACCGGATACGCAGTATTTT. Its translation: CAWRISGAPDTQYF. This chain joins TRBV30 and TRBJ2-3; 7 bases are shared with TRBD2. The J segment lost 6 bases and the V segment lost 3 bases, leaving 9 bases of the junction unmatched. The V gene's germline CDR1 is GTSNPN and CDR2 SVGIG (reference sequence). The CDR3 runs to 14 residues.